This T cell receptor (beta chain) was sequenced in a study of blood T cell repertoires in COVID-19. For the study at large: COVID-19 samples from acute and convalescent phases originated in the United States, Italy and Spain. T cells, B-cell-depleted T cells, or PBMCs supplied cDNA or gDNA.

The assay was immunoSEQ multiplex PCR, and TCRdb's table has in-frame clones only and misses some. The table shows about 670,000 clones, with 75% to 90% occurring only once. Looked up from germline, CDR1 is KGHSH and CDR2 is LQKENI. V gave up 3 bases and J gave up 3 bases; unmatched junction bases: 3. This CDR3 comprises 14 residues. This sequence originates from a woman aged 18-29 years with acute or convalescent COVID-19. The specimen was peripheral blood. This chain links TRBV18 with TRBJ1-2; 8 bases are a match to TRBD1. The CDR3 DNA reads TGTGCCAGCTCACCTCAGGGGGCGGACTATGGCTACACCTTC. Translated, it gives CASSPQGADYGYTF.